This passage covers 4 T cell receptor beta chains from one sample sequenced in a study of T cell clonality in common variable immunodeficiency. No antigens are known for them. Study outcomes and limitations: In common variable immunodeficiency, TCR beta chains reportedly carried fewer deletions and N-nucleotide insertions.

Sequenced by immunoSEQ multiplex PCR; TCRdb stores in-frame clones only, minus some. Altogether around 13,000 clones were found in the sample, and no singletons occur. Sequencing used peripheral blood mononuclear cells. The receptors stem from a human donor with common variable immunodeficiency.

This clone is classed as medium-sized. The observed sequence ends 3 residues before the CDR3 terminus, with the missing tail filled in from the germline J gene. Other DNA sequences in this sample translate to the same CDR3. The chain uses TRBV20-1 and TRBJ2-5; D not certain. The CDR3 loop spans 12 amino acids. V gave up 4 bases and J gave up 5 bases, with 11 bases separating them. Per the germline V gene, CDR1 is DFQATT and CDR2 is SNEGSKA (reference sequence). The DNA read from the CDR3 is TGCAGTGCTAACGCAGGCGAGGAGACC. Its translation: CSANAGEET. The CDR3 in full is CSANAGEETQYF.

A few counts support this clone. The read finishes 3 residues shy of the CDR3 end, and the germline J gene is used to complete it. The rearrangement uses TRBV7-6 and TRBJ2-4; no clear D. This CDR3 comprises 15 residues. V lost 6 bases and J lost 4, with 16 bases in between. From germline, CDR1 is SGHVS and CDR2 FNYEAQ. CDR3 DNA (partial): TGTGCCAGCAGTTTGTTGGCCGAATCAAAAAACATT. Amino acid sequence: CASSLLAESKNI. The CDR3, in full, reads CASSLLAESKNIQYF.

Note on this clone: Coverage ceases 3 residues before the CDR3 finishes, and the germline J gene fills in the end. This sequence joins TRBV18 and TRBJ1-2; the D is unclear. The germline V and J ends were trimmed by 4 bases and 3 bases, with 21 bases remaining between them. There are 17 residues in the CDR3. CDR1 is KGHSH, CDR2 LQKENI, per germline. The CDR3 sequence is CASSLLPGFAGDYGYTF. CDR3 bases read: TGTGCCAGCTCACTTCTACCTGGGTTCGCAGGCGACTATGGC.

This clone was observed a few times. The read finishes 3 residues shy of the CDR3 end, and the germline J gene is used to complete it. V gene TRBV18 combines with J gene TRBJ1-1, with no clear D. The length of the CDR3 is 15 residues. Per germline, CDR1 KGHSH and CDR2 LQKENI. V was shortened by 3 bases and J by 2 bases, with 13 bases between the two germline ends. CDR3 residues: CASSPTETFNTEAFF. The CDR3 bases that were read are TGTGCCAGCTCACCTACAGAAACCTTTAACACTGAA.